Shown below are 5 T cell receptor beta chains from a single sample sequenced in a study of T cells after yellow fever vaccination. Each CDR3 protein is one row after TCRdb ran MiXCR on the 5' RACE reads. Of more than 200,000 distinct CDR3 sequences listed, roughly 3.5% are singletons. The material sequenced was PBMCs, taken 15 days after the yellow fever booster vaccination. These receptors all stem from a man between 18 and 35 years old who received the YFV17D yellow fever vaccine.

This clonotype occurred many times. The chain couples TRBV25-1 to TRBJ1-3, with 8 bases lining up with TRBD1. This CDR3 comprises 16 residues. After removal of 4 bases from V and 4 bases from J, the junction contained 9 bases not matched to a gene. Germline CDR1 reads MGHDK; CDR2 reads SYGVNS. CDR3: CASSGRTGLSGNTIYF. The CDR3 DNA follows: TGTGCCAGCAGTGGACGGACAGGGCTGTCAGGAAACACCATATATTTT.

This clonotype was detected ten times or more. The chain recombines TRBV4-3 with TRBJ1-1, with a tentative D call TRBD1 (6 bases). This CDR3 is 18 amino acids long. The V gene lost 3 bases and the J gene lost 6 bases, with 26 bases spanning the gap. From germline, CDR1 is LGHNA and CDR2 YSLEER. DNA of the CDR3: TGCGCCAGCAGCCATCCCCCGTATCGCACGGTCCAGGGGCCTGAAGCTTTCTTT. Its translation: CASSHPPYRTVQGPEAFF.

This clonotype was seen repeatedly, ten times or more. This chain links TRBV5-1 with TRBJ2-1; TRBD2 aligns across 9 bases. The V segment lost 4 bases and the J segment 5 bases; nucleotides outside the gene matches: 4. The CDR3 sequence is 14 residues long. Per germline, CDR1 SGHRS and CDR2 YFSETQ. The CDR3 protein is CASSGTSNNNEQFF. In nucleotides, the CDR3 is TGCGCCAGCAGCGGGACTAGCAACAACAATGAGCAGTTCTTC. The whole variable domain, filled in from reference TRBV5-1 and TRBJ2-1, reads KAGVTQTPRYLIKTRGQQVTLSCSPISGHRSVSWYQQTPGQGLQFLFEYFSETQRNKGNFPGRFSGRQFSNSRSEMNVSTLELGDSALYLCASSGTSNNNEQFFGPGTRLTVL.

This clonotype occurred many times. The J gene is TRBJ2-2, the V gene TRBV5-6, with 7 bases lining up with TRBD1. J was trimmed by 1 base and V by 1 base; bases with no gene match: 1. CDR3 length equals 15 residues. CDR1 is SGHDT, CDR2 YYEEEE, per germline. CDR3 nucleotide sequence: TGTGCCAGCAGCTTGTGGACAGGGAACACCGGGGAGCTGTTTTTT. Translating it yields CASSLWTGNTGELFF.

This clonotype came up many times. The V call is TRBV6-5, the J call TRBJ2-5; 13 positions match TRBD2. Losses at the gene ends were 6 bases for V and 9 bases for J; bases not matched to a gene: 13. The length of the CDR3 is 16 residues. Germline V gives CDR1 MNHEY, CDR2 SVGAGI. The CDR3 nucleotides are TGTGCCAGCAGACCATACGAGACTAGCGGGGGGAGGGCCCAGTACTTC. Encoded protein: CASRPYETSGGRAQYF.